This T cell receptor beta chain was identified in a study of siplizumab effects on memory and regulatory T cells. Findings and caveats of the study: Proliferating Tregs in siplizumab cultures were never verified as suppressive. The majority of clones, roughly 80-95% of proliferating CD4+ or CD8+ clones, lacked an assignable naive or memory phenotype.

Each sample yielded about 1.1 x 10^5 assayed TCR templates. Profiled with immunoSEQ multiplex PCR; TCRdb holds only in-frame clones, not every one. The table records 90,000 to 120,000 clones, about 93% of them present only once. Worth noting for this clone: The antigen is undetermined.

The CDR3 covers 14 residues. Trimming removed 7 bases from V and 5 bases from J, with 17 bases in between. Germline V gene lookup returns CDR1 SQVTM and CDR2 ANQGSEA. The TCR originated in a human donor in good health. V and J are TRBV29-1 and TRBJ1-4; tentatively, D is TRBD1 (6 bases). Material for sequencing was Tregs sorted from blood. The CDR3 coding sequence is TGCAGCGCCTTACAGGGTGGAGGGAATGAAAAACTGTTTTTT. It specifies CSALQGGGNEKLFF.